The rows below give T cell receptor beta chains drawn from one sample of a study of blood T cells in healthy people across ages. TCRdb redid the calling of the 5' RACE reads with MiXCR, one entry per CDR3 protein. The sample lists about 1,500,000 distinct CDR3 sequences; 28% were seen once. Sequencing was carried out using blood. Receptors originate from a woman in her 30s in good health. Both conserved end residues are part of each CDR3. Each record gives: V gene, D gene, J gene, clone size, CDR3 DNA, CDR3 protein. D genes are given only for firm matches. Only part of the rows carry a size: once, few, many, or a class if the clone is expanded.

TRBV12-3/TRBV12-4,.,TRBJ1-1,few,TGTGCCAGCAGTTTAATAGCCTCCTGGAACACTGAAGCTTTCTTT,CASSLIASWNTEAFF
TRBV5-1,.,TRBJ2-7,.,TGCGCCAGCACAAGCGTCGGGTCAGCCGAGGGGTACGAGCAGTACTTC,CASTSVGSAEGYEQYF
TRBV3-1,TRBD2,TRBJ2-3,.,TGTGCCAGCAGCCAACGGACTAGAGGAGATACGCAGTATTTT,CASSQRTRGDTQYF
TRBV18,.,TRBJ1-1,few,TGTGCCAGCTCACCACCGACAGCCCTCAACACTGAAGCTTTCTTT,CASSPPTALNTEAFF
TRBV7-9,TRBD1,TRBJ2-7,many,TGTGCCAGCAGCTTAACCGGACAGGGGAAATCCTACGAGCAGTACTTC,CASSLTGQGKSYEQYF
TRBV27,.,TRBJ1-1,.,TGTGCCAGCAGTCCCGGGGGGCAGGGTGAAGCTTTCTTT,CASSPGGQGEAFF
TRBV7-6,.,TRBJ2-7,.,TGTGCCAGCAGCTCAACTTTGCCGGGGGAGCAGTACTTC,CASSSTLPGEQYF
TRBV27,TRBD1,TRBJ2-7,.,TGTGCCAGCAGTGCCTTTGGAGGGACAGGGGACTACGAGCAGTACTTC,CASSAFGGTGDYEQYF
TRBV7-9,TRBD1,TRBJ1-2,few,TGTGCCAGCAGCTTATGGGACAGTTCGGACTATGGCTACACCTTC,CASSLWDSSDYGYTF
TRBV12-3/TRBV12-4,.,TRBJ2-5,many,TGTGCCAGCAGTGCTGTCTGGGGCAGCCATATCCAAGAGACCCAGTACTTC,CASSAVWGSHIQETQYF
TRBV20-1,TRBD1,TRBJ1-2,.,TGCAGTGCAACTCAGACAGGGGCGCCCTATGGCTACACCTTC,CSATQTGAPYGYTF
TRBV20-1,.,TRBJ1-1,few,TGCAGTGCTAGTGGACAGATGAACACTGAAGCTTTCTTT,CSASGQMNTEAFF
TRBV20-1,TRBD2,TRBJ2-1,few,TGCAGTGCTAGAGCCACCTTAGGGACTAGCGGGGACAATGAGCAGTTCTTC,CSARATLGTSGDNEQFF
TRBV28,.,TRBJ2-7,few,TGTGCCAGCAGTGCCGTGGGGGGCCAGAACGAGCAGTACTTC,CASSAVGGQNEQYF
TRBV12-3/TRBV12-4,.,TRBJ2-5,few,TGTGCCAGCAGCCCGGGAGTGAAGGAGACCCAGTACTTC,CASSPGVKETQYF
TRBV3-1,.,TRBJ1-6,.,TGTGCCAGCAGCCCACAGTATGGTGGGGCGTCACCCCCCCACTTT,CASSPQYGGASPPHF
TRBV11-2,.,TRBJ2-5,.,TGTGCCAGCAGCCCCTTCGGGATAGTCCAAGAGACCCAGTACTTC,CASSPFGIVQETQYF
TRBV25-1,TRBD1,TRBJ1-6,.,TGTGCCAGCAGTGCCCGCGGGACAGGGGTTTATAATTCACCCCTCCACTTT,CASSARGTGVYNSPLHF
TRBV7-9,.,TRBJ2-6,.,TGTGCCAGCAGCAGGGGGGGGCCCTCTGGGGCCAACGTCCTGACTTTC,CASSRGGPSGANVLTF
TRBV12-3/TRBV12-4,.,TRBJ2-5,.,TGTGCCAGCAGTACGAATTTGGGTAGGGGGCAAGAGACCCAGTACTTC,CASSTNLGRGQETQYF
TRBV6-5,TRBD1,TRBJ1-5,few,TGTGCCAGCAGTTTAGGCAACAGGGGAGGCAATCAGCCCCAGCATTTT,CASSLGNRGGNQPQHF
TRBV16,.,TRBJ1-6,.,TGTGCCAGCAGCCAATCGGGAGGGGTCAATTCACCCCTCCACTTT,CASSQSGGVNSPLHF
TRBV7-9,TRBD1,TRBJ2-6,.,TGTGCCAGCAGCGCGAGGGGACGGGACAGGGTAGCCGGGGCCAACGTCCTGACTTTC,CASSARGRDRVAGANVLTF
TRBV28,.,TRBJ2-1,many,TGTGCCAGCAGTTCACGGGGGGCCTCCTACAATGAGCAGTTCTTC,CASSSRGASYNEQFF
TRBV2,TRBD1,TRBJ2-5,many,TGTGCCAGCAGTGAAGGGACAGGACCTCAAGAGACCCAGTACTTC,CASSEGTGPQETQYF
TRBV12-3/TRBV12-4,TRBD2,TRBJ2-1,few,TGTGCCAGCAGCCCACGGACTAGCGGAGCTTACAATGAGCAGTTCTTC,CASSPRTSGAYNEQFF
TRBV9,.,TRBJ1-2,many,TGTGCCAGCACCGCGCAGGCCGCCTATGGCTACACCTTC,CASTAQAAYGYTF
TRBV9,.,TRBJ2-7,few,TGTGCCAGCAGCGCCAAGGACCACTACGAGCAGTACTTC,CASSAKDHYEQYF
TRBV6-1,TRBD2,TRBJ2-7,few,TGTGCCAGCAGGCGACTTGGGGGACTAGCGGGGGGCTCCTCCTACGAGCAGTACTTC,CASRRLGGLAGGSSYEQYF
TRBV29-1,.,TRBJ1-1,few,TGCAGCGTGGTGGGTTCAGGGACGAACACTGAAGCTTTCTTT,CSVVGSGTNTEAFF
TRBV28,.,TRBJ2-3,few,TGTGCCAGCAGGCCCCCTCAAATTTGGACAGATACGCAGTATTTT,CASRPPQIWTDTQYF
TRBV7-9,TRBD2,TRBJ2-1,.,TGTGCCAGCAGCCCCCCCGGGACTAGCGGGAGGCAGAATGAGCAGTTCTTC,CASSPPGTSGRQNEQFF
TRBV7-2,TRBD1,TRBJ1-5,.,TGTGCCAGCAGCCTCAGGGGGTTCAATCAGCCCCAGCATTTT,CASSLRGFNQPQHF
TRBV4-3,.,TRBJ2-7,.,TGCGCCAGCAGCCAAGAACGAACTAGTTCTTACGAGCAGTACTTC,CASSQERTSSYEQYF
TRBV28,.,TRBJ2-2,.,TGTGCCAGCATCTCTTTAGGGCGGGACACCGGGGAGCTGTTTTTT,CASISLGRDTGELFF
TRBV10-3,TRBD2,TRBJ2-7,.,TGTGCCATCAGTGAGAAAGTGGGTAGCGGGAGATACGAGCAGTACTTC,CAISEKVGSGRYEQYF
TRBV10-3,TRBD1,TRBJ2-7,many,TGTGCCATCAAGGGTTCAGGGGGTCGGTACGAGCAGTACTTC,CAIKGSGGRYEQYF
TRBV29-1,TRBD1,TRBJ2-6,many,TGCAGCGTTGGCGACAGGGGGCGGAGTGGGGCCAACGTCCTGACTTTC,CSVGDRGRSGANVLTF
TRBV12-3/TRBV12-4,.,TRBJ1-2,.,TGTGCCGTTTCCCCCTACACCTTC,CAVSPYTF
TRBV4-3,TRBD2,TRBJ2-3,.,TGCACCAGCAGCCATGGGACTAGCGGGAGACGCGATACGCAGTATTTT,CTSSHGTSGRRDTQYF
TRBV6-5,.,TRBJ2-2,.,TGTGCCAGCAGTTCCCGACGTAGGCCCGGGGAGCTGTTTTTT,CASSSRRRPGELFF
TRBV12-3/TRBV12-4,.,TRBJ1-2,few,TGTGCCAGCAGTTTCAGGCTTAACTATGGCTACACCTTC,CASSFRLNYGYTF
TRBV16,TRBD2,TRBJ2-3,few,TGTGCCAGCAGCCTCCCCGCGGGAGGGACAGATACGCAGTATTTT,CASSLPAGGTDTQYF
TRBV4-1,TRBD2,TRBJ2-1,many,TGCGCCAGCAGCCAAGATTTAGCGGGGGTTTTCAATGAGCAGTTCTTC,CASSQDLAGVFNEQFF
TRBV3-1,.,TRBJ1-2,.,TGTGCCAGCAGCCGAAGTGTGTCAGCCTGGGTGGAAGGCTACACCTTC,CASSRSVSAWVEGYTF
TRBV12-3/TRBV12-4,TRBD2,TRBJ2-3,.,TGTGCCAGCAGCTTCATGGCTAGCGGGGGGACAGATACGCAGTATTTT,CASSFMASGGTDTQYF
TRBV20-1,TRBD1,TRBJ1-2,few,TGCAGTGCTAGCTTGACAGGGTCGGGGGGGGGCTACACCTTC,CSASLTGSGGGYTF
TRBV28,.,TRBJ2-1,many,TGTGCCAGCAGTCTTCGACTTGGGCAGTTCTTC,CASSLRLGQFF
TRBV7-8,.,TRBJ2-3,few,TGTGCCAGCAGCTTAGACGAGGAAGATACGCAGTATTTT,CASSLDEEDTQYF
TRBV13,.,TRBJ2-7,.,TGTGCCAGCAGCTTCCTTTCTGGGGGGCTCCCCTACAATGAGCAGTACTTC,CASSFLSGGLPYNEQYF
TRBV20-1,TRBD2,TRBJ2-2,once,TGCAGTGCTAGAAGAGCCGGGACTACCAACACCGGGGAGCTGTTTTTT,CSARRAGTTNTGELFF
TRBV9,.,TRBJ2-1,.,TGTGCCAGCAGCGTAAGTCAGCGAGGGGGGGGGAATGAGCAGTTCTTC,CASSVSQRGGGNEQFF
TRBV28,.,TRBJ1-5,.,TGTGCCAGCAGCTTACAGGGTGAGCCCCAGCATTTT,CASSLQGEPQHF
TRBV4-1,TRBD2,TRBJ2-7,few,TGCGCCAGCAGCCATATAGCGGGGCGAACCTGCGAGCAGTACTTC,CASSHIAGRTCEQYF
TRBV10-3,.,TRBJ1-1,few,TGTGCCATCAGCCGAGTCTGGAACACTGAAGCTTTCTTT,CAISRVWNTEAFF
TRBV7-9,TRBD2,TRBJ2-1,many,TGTGCCAGCAGCCCTCCCGAGACTAGCAGCCGGAATGAGCAGTTCTTC,CASSPPETSSRNEQFF
TRBV7-2,.,TRBJ1-1,.,TGTGCCAGCAGCTTAGTAGTGGTAATGAACACTGAAGCTTTCTTT,CASSLVVVMNTEAFF